The entry below gives a single T cell receptor beta chain sequence along with its context. Its antigen is currently unknown. Germline CDR1 reads LGHNT; CDR2 reads FRNRAP. The V gene lost 7 bases and the J gene lost 5 bases, with 11 bases spanning the gap. The CDR3 runs to 12 residues. The data derive from a study of T-cell reconstitution after alpha-beta-depleted transplantation in children. Study-level findings and limits: Some patients owed their high day-60 TCRbeta diversity to surviving recipient T cells and thymic progenitors. From newly produced T cells came most of the T-cell counts and diversity one year after transplant. Reportedly, alpha-beta T cells present about two months post-transplant originated from several hundred expanded clones of graft origin.

Unique molecular identifiers were incorporated into the prepared TCRbeta library. TCRdb used MiXCR to reprocess the PCR reads, holding one entry per CDR3 protein. The profile covers under 75,000 distinct CDR3 sequences, with approximately 11% appearing a single time and roughly 13% taken by the ten largest. The receptor was derived from a boy aged 5-17 years with acute myeloid leukemia, due to receive a stem cell transplant. Sequencing was performed on PBMCs, taken before TCRalphabeta/CD19-depleted stem cell transplant. The chain links TRBV12-5 to TRBJ1-1; no reliable D call. The CDR3 DNA reads as TGTGCTAGTGAAGGGCTTGGGACTGAAGCTTTCTTT. Translation gives CASEGLGTEAFF.